This passage covers 6 T cell receptor beta chains from one sample sequenced in a study of identifying expanded T cells in peripheral blood. TCRdb's table, derived via immunoSEQ multiplex PCR, lists solely in-frame clones and lacks some. In the table there are 75,000 to 95,000 clones, around 84% of which are singletons. Specimen: blood. The receptors were gathered from a person between 18 and 69 years old in good health.

The chain recombines TRBV7-2 with TRBJ2-7; TRBD1 agrees at 7 bases. CDR1 SGHTA and CDR2 FQGNSA come from the germline V gene. J was trimmed by 5 bases and V by 4 bases; bases with no gene match: 8. The CDR3 has 14 amino acids. DNA for the CDR3: TGTGCCAGCAGCTCCGACAGGGCGAGGGACGAGCAGTACTTC. It specifies CASSSDRARDEQYF. Drawing the rest from reference TRBV7-2 and TRBJ2-7, the complete variable domain is GAGVSQSPSNKVTEKGKDVELRCDPISGHTALYWYRQSLGQGLEFLIYFQGNSAPDKSGLPSDRFSAERTGGSVSTLTIQRTQQEDSAVYLCASSSDRARDEQYFGPGTRLTVT.

This clone was detected only once. The rearrangement links TRBV29-1 to TRBJ2-7; possibly TRBD2 for D (5 bases). The CDR3 has 14 residues. Germline V gene lookup returns CDR1 SQVTM and CDR2 ANQGSEA. V lost 5 bases and J lost 2, with 16 bases in between. In DNA form, the CDR3 reads TGCAGCGTTTCGGTTGGGGTGGGAGCCTACGAGCAGTACTTC. Protein product: CSVSVGVGAYEQYF.

The chain employs TRBV4-3 and TRBJ1-1, with D unclear. This CDR3 contains 14 residues. V was trimmed by 5 bases and J by 4 bases, leaving 14 bases between them. CDR1 is LGHNA and CDR2 is YSLEER in the germline V gene. The CDR3 loop reads CASSFGLTGTEAFF. CDR3 DNA: TGCGCCAGCAGCTTCGGACTGACTGGCACTGAAGCTTTCTTT.

V usage is TRBV5-6 and J usage is TRBJ2-2; possibly TRBD1 for D (5 bases). Germline V gene data show CDR1 as SGHDT and CDR2 as YYEEEE. The CDR3 has 14 residues. Trimming left V 1 base short and J 6 bases short, with 10 bases between. CDR3 bases: TGTGCCAGCAGCTTGAGGGGTGGGTCCGGGGAGCTGTTTTTT. Protein sequence: CASSLRGGSGELFF.

The genes are TRBV19 and TRBJ1-3; tentatively, D is TRBD1 (5 bases). Trimming took 6 bases from V and 2 from J, leaving 17 bases between them. The CDR3 sequence is 16 residues long. From germline, CDR1 is LNHDA and CDR2 SQIVND (reference sequence). The CDR3 region has the DNA TGTGCCAGTAGCTATAGCACGGGGGAGGCTGGAAACACCATATATTTT. It encodes CASSYSTGEAGNTIYF.

The chain combines TRBV5-1 with TRBJ1-1; D perhaps matches TRBD1 (5 bases). The CDR3 spans 15 residues. Trimming left V 0 bases short and J 6 bases short, with 15 bases between. Per germline, CDR1 SGHRS and CDR2 YFSETQ. CDR3 region: CASSLVSGLGSEAFF. Written as DNA, the CDR3 is TGCGCCAGCAGCTTGGTTTCGGGACTCGGTTCTGAAGCTTTCTTT.